This entry lists 22 T cell receptor beta chains sequenced from one sample in a study of T cell changes during pregnancy in multiple sclerosis (dated by TCRdb to 2018 to 2020). The library was generated by the immunoSEQ multiplex PCR assay. What TCRdb holds here is the immuneACCESS table cut down to in-frame rearrangements. Part of the clones is not present; checked against another copy, under half of the missing clones reflect an unresolved V gene, and the others are unexplained. The sample includes around 130,000 clones, with roughly 95% observed a single time. The ten most abundant clones make up 0.4% to 0.5% of the sample. Sample: peripheral blood, taken after pregnancy. These receptors were collected from a female donor with multiple sclerosis, enrolled in a pregnancy study.

The genes are TRBV19 and TRBJ2-1; 11 nucleotides line up with TRBD2. V was clipped by 9 bases and J by 10 bases; unmatched bases: 14. From germline, CDR1 is LNHDA and CDR2 SQIVND (reference sequence). The CDR3 spans 15 residues. CDR3 sequence: CASGTSGVRVREQFF. The CDR3 bases are TGTGCCAGCGGGACTAGCGGAGTGAGAGTGCGGGAGCAGTTCTTC.

The chain links TRBV9 to TRBJ2-1, with 7 bases lining up with TRBD2. Trimming cost V 0 bases and J 4 bases; bases outside gene matches: 7. Germline loops: CDR1 SGDLS, CDR2 YYNGEE. The CDR3 is 16 amino acids. The CDR3 sequence: CASSVVPSGEYNEQFF. The CDR3 DNA sequence: TGTGCCAGCAGCGTAGTACCCAGCGGGGAATACAATGAGCAGTTCTTC.

V usage is TRBV2 and J usage is TRBJ1-2; D gene unclear. The CDR3 runs to 14 residues. CDR1 is SNHLY, CDR2 FYNNEI, per germline. The V gene lost 3 bases and the J gene lost 1 base, with 9 bases spanning the gap. CDR3 coding DNA: TGTGCCAGCAGTGATTCGGACTTTAACTATGGCTACACCTTC. It is translated as CASSDSDFNYGYTF.

V and J are TRBV5-1 and TRBJ2-3, with 8 bases aligning to TRBD2. The trim removed 0 bases at V and 3 bases at J, leaving 0 bases unmatched. The CDR3 runs 14 residues. The germline gives CDR1 SGHRS, CDR2 YFSETQ. The CDR3 coding sequence is TGCGCCAGCAGCTTGGCTAGCGGGACAGATACGCAGTATTTT. The encoded protein is CASSLASGTDTQYF.

The CDR3 region is CASSRRDRGETQYF. The CDR3 region has the DNA TGTGCCAGCAGCCGAAGGGACAGGGGAGAGACCCAGTACTTC. J is TRBJ2-5 and V is TRBV5-4; 10 nucleotides line up with TRBD1. CDR3 length: 14 residues. Per germline, CDR1 SGHNT and CDR2 YYREEE (reference sequence). V lost 4 bases, J lost 4 bases, and 4 bases stayed unmatched. The full variable domain, with the rest looked up from reference TRBV5-4 and TRBJ2-5, is ETGVTQSPTHLIKTRGQQVTLRCSSQSGHNTVSWYQQALGQGPQFIFQYYREEENGRGNFPPRFSGLQFPNYSSELNVNALELDDSALYLCASSRRDRGETQYFGPGTRLLVL.

The V gene is TRBV5-6, the J gene TRBJ2-1; the match to TRBD2 covers 8 bases. The CDR3 is 17 residues long. Trimming took 6 bases from V and 6 from J; bases not matched to a gene: 17. Germline V CDR1 and CDR2: SGHDT, YYEEEE. This CDR3 reads CASTTRAGVLGGNEQFF. The CDR3 DNA is TGTGCCAGCACCACTCGAGCGGGAGTTCTGGGGGGCAATGAGCAGTTCTTC.

This chain uses TRBV7-2 with TRBJ1-5, with 8 bases matching TRBD1. The CDR3 is made up of 15 amino acids. Germline lookup yields CDR1 SGHTA and CDR2 FQGNSA. The ends lost 5 bases at V and 1 base at J; junction bases unmatched: 4. The CDR3 sequence: CASSLWTGSNQPQHF. The DNA for the CDR3 is TGTGCCAGCAGCCTCTGGACAGGGAGCAATCAGCCCCAGCATTTT. The complete variable domain, with remaining parts taken from reference TRBV7-2 and TRBJ1-5, reads GAGVSQSPSNKVTEKGKDVELRCDPISGHTALYWYRQSLGQGLEFLIYFQGNSAPDKSGLPSDRFSAERTGGSVSTLTIQRTQQEDSAVYLCASSLWTGSNQPQHFGDGTRLSIL.

The chain couples TRBV10-3 to TRBJ2-3; tentative D call: TRBD1 (6 bases). Trimming pared 4 bases from V and 0 bases from J, leaving 11 bases between. This CDR3 has 15 amino acids. The germline V gene encodes CDR1 ENHRY and CDR2 SYGVKD. CDR3: CAISARTASTDTQYF. CDR3 DNA sequence: TGTGCCATCAGTGCTAGGACAGCTAGCACAGATACGCAGTATTTT.

The V call is TRBV7-2, the J call TRBJ2-1, with D possibly matching TRBD1 (5 bases). The germline V gene encodes CDR1 SGHTA and CDR2 FQGNSA. The V gene lost 2 bases and the J gene lost 4 bases, with 9 bases spanning the gap. The CDR3 runs to 14 residues. The CDR3 region has the DNA TGTGCCAGCAGCTTAAGACAGAAATACAATGAGCAGTTCTTC. This encodes CASSLRQKYNEQFF.

This chain links TRBV28 with TRBJ1-3, with D perhaps TRBD1 (5 bases). The CDR3 totals 16 residues. Trimming removed 7 bases from V and 0 bases from J, with 16 bases in between. Germline CDR1 is MDHEN and CDR2 is SYDVKM. This CDR3 is CASILGARTSGNTIYF. CDR3 bases: TGTGCCAGCATCCTAGGGGCGAGGACCTCTGGAAACACCATATATTTT.

The chain links TRBV5-4 to TRBJ2-3; D is possibly TRBD2 (5 bases). Germline lookup yields CDR1 SGHNT and CDR2 YYREEE (reference sequence). CDR3 length equals 14 residues. Trimming removed 4 bases from V and 0 bases from J, with 9 bases in between. DNA for the CDR3: TGTGCCAGCAGCACGACTACTAGCACAGATACGCAGTATTTT. Translation: CASSTTTSTDTQYF.

The chain couples TRBV6-5 to TRBJ1-4; D remains ambiguous. The CDR3 covers 14 residues. Germline V gene data show CDR1 as MNHEY and CDR2 as SVGAGI. Trimming took off 2 bases at V and 4 bases at J, with 8 bases between the two ends. CDR3 amino acids: CASSYGRYNEKLFF. Written as DNA, the CDR3 is TGTGCCAGCAGTTACGGGAGATATAATGAAAAACTGTTTTTT.

CDR3 protein: CASSPREGRAGELFF. The CDR3 region has the DNA TGTGCCAGTAGTCCGAGGGAAGGAAGGGCCGGGGAGCTGTTTTTT. This chain uses TRBV19 with TRBJ2-2; perhaps TRBD2 as D (5 bases). V was trimmed by 5 bases and J by 6 bases, leaving 16 bases between them. The germline gives CDR1 LNHDA, CDR2 SQIVND (reference sequence). CDR3 size: 15 residues.

DNA of the CDR3: TGTGCCAGCAGCCAAGATCGCGCGAACACCGGGGAGCTGTTTTTT. It translates to CASSQDRANTGELFF. The chain recombines TRBV4-2 with TRBJ2-2; D remains ambiguous. The V gene's germline CDR1 is LGHNA and CDR2 YNFKEQ. V shed 0 bases and J shed 0 bases, with 5 bases lying between them. This CDR3 spans 15 amino acids.

The chain carries TRBV10-3 and TRBJ1-1, with D maybe TRBD1 (6 bases). With 0 bases removed from V and 4 bases from J, the gap between germline ends came to 18 bases. The CDR3 has 17 residues. Germline values: CDR1 ENHRY, CDR2 SYGVKD. This CDR3 is CAISESRATGIGTEAFF. For the CDR3, the DNA is TGTGCCATCAGTGAGTCCAGGGCTACAGGGATCGGCACTGAAGCTTTCTTT.

The rearrangement links TRBV7-9 to TRBJ2-7, with 7 bases that match TRBD2. V shed 4 bases and J 2 bases; nucleotides not matched to a gene: 5. Per the germline V gene, CDR1 is SEHNR and CDR2 is FQNEAQ (reference sequence). The CDR3 covers 14 residues. The CDR3 DNA follows: TGTGCCAGCAGCTCCTCTAGCGGTACCTACGAGCAGTACTTC. Translated: CASSSSSGTYEQYF.

This sequence joins TRBV5-4 and TRBJ2-1, with TRBD1 identical over 7 bases. There are 15 residues in the CDR3. V trimming: 4 bases; J trimming: 3 bases; junction bases outside the gene matches: 7. The germline V gene has CDR1 SGHNT and CDR2 YYREEE (reference sequence). The CDR3 bases are TGTGCCAGCAGCCGACCCGCAGGGGGCTACAATGAGCAGTTCTTC. It specifies CASSRPAGGYNEQFF.

This CDR3 reads CASSPGQGVIDTQYF. The CDR3 DNA sequence: TGTGCCAGCAGCCCGGGACAGGGGGTTATAGATACGCAGTATTTT. The rearrangement uses TRBV7-3 and TRBJ2-3, with TRBD1 matching 11 bases. Germline loops: CDR1 SGHTA, CDR2 FQGTGA. The V gene end was trimmed by 5 bases and the J gene end by 5 bases; junction bases not matched to a gene: 6. The CDR3 spans 15 residues.

The gene calls are TRBV18 and TRBJ2-3; tentative D call: TRBD2 (7 bases). CDR1 and CDR2 from the germline V gene are KGHSH and LQKENI. V was pared by 3 bases and J by 3 bases, with 19 bases between. The CDR3 is 17 residues long. The DNA for the CDR3 is TGTGCCAGCTCACCTGACCTGGGGGGGGCAAAGACAGATACGCAGTATTTT. It codes for CASSPDLGGAKTDTQYF.

The V and J genes are TRBV30 and TRBJ2-3, with D possibly matching TRBD2 (5 bases). The ends were cut back, 1 base at V and 6 bases at J, with 5 bases in the middle. This CDR3 comprises 11 residues. Germline V lookup: CDR1 GTSNPN, CDR2 SVGIG (reference sequence). CDR3 amino acids: CAWSGGDTQYF. The CDR3 DNA follows: TGTGCCTGGAGTGGCGGGGATACGCAGTATTTT. The whole variable domain, remainder taken from reference TRBV30 and TRBJ2-3, is SQTIHQWPATLVQPVGSPLSLECTVEGTSNPNLYWYRQAAGRGLQLLFYSVGIGQISSEVPQNLSASRPQDRQFILSSKKLLLSDSGFYLCAWSGGDTQYFGPGTRLTVL.

DNA of the CDR3: TGTGCCAGCGGGACACGCTGGACAGATACGCAGTATTTT. It is translated as CASGTRWTDTQYF. The chain uses TRBV27 and TRBJ2-3; D is perhaps TRBD1 (6 bases). The CDR3 covers 13 residues. Germline CDR1 is MNHEY and CDR2 is SMNVEV (reference sequence). V lost 8 bases to trimming and J lost 3 bases, with 12 bases between them.

The V gene is TRBV27, the J gene TRBJ1-3; D not resolved. Germline CDR1 reads MNHEY; CDR2 reads SMNVEV (reference sequence). The CDR3 extends over 13 amino acids. The V and J ends lost 4 bases and 4 bases respectively, with 8 bases between them. The CDR3 bases are TGTGCCAGCAGTTCTGCACTCGGAAACACCATATATTTT. Translation gives CASSSALGNTIYF.